One and the same sample provided the 22 T cell receptor beta chains below, sequenced in a study of neurological immune-mediated disorders. TCRdb re-called the 5' RACE reads with MiXCR, one entry per CDR3 protein. Of around 64,000 distinct CDR3 sequences listed, approximately 11% are singletons. Sample: PBMCs. The receptor source for this set is a woman aged 60-75 years with HTLV-1-associated myelopathy (HAM/TSP).

This clonotype was seen repeatedly, ten times or more. The chain recombines TRBV20-1 with TRBJ2-3; perhaps TRBD2 as D (6 bases). Germline-derived CDR1 and CDR2 are DFQATT and SNEGSKA (reference sequence). V lost 7 bases and J 4 bases, leaving 21 bases between the germline ends. This CDR3 spans 15 amino acids. The CDR3 region has the DNA TGCAGTGTTAAGGGGAGGCGGTCCGTCGCAGATACGCAGTATTTT. Its translation is CSVKGRRSVADTQYF.

This clonotype was seen many times. The J gene is TRBJ2-1, the V gene TRBV6-5; TRBD1 matches at 9 bases. CDR1 is MNHEY, CDR2 SVGAGI, per germline. This CDR3 region has 16 residues. V was pared by 6 bases and J by 3 bases, with 9 bases of the junction left unmatched. The chain's CDR3 is CASRLTGGTVYNEQFF. The CDR3 region has the DNA TGTGCCAGCAGACTCACAGGGGGCACGGTCTACAATGAGCAGTTCTTC.

This clonotype was picked up many times. The chain couples TRBV12-3 or TRBV12-4 to TRBJ1-5, with D possibly being TRBD1 (6 bases). The CDR3 has 15 residues. Trimming removed 6 bases at V and 6 bases at J, with 18 bases between. The CDR3 DNA sequence: TGTGCCAGCAGCAATACCAGGGTAGGGGGTCAGCCCCAGCATTTT. This gives the protein CASSNTRVGGQPQHF.

This clonotype was picked up many times. The gene calls are TRBV6-6 and TRBJ1-5; D gene uncertain. The CDR3 contains 14 residues. V lost 1 base and J lost 1, with 5 bases in between. Germline-derived CDR1 and CDR2 are MNHNY and SVGAGI (reference sequence). The CDR3 bases are TGTGCCAGCAGTTACTGGCAGAGCAATCAGCCCCAGCATTTT. It is translated as CASSYWQSNQPQHF.

This clonotype was seen at least ten times. J is TRBJ2-5 and V is TRBV5-1, with TRBD1 matching over 7 bases. CDR3 size: 13 residues. J lost 5 bases, V lost 2 bases, and 3 bases had no gene match. Germline CDR1 and CDR2: SGHRS and YFSETQ. The CDR3 reads CASSFDRVETQYF. In DNA, the CDR3 is TGCGCCAGCAGCTTTGACAGGGTTGAGACCCAGTACTTC.

A word on this clonotype: Since a much larger clone is just one base distant, this may be a read error. CDR3 protein: CASNKSDSRPLVNTQYF. The CDR3 nucleotides are TGCGCCAGCAACAAATCGGACAGTCGGCCCTTGGTCAATACGCAGTATTTT. The chain carries TRBV5-1 and TRBJ2-3; maybe TRBD1 (6 bases). Per germline, CDR1 SGHRS and CDR2 YFSETQ. Trimming shortened V by 6 bases and J by 7 bases, and 27 bases separated the two germline ends. This CDR3 is 17 amino acids long.

This clonotype was counted many times. The genes are TRBV5-1 and TRBJ2-1, with a tentative D call TRBD1 (6 bases). The CDR3 has 15 residues. V lost 6 bases to trimming and J lost 0 bases, with 13 bases between them. Looked up from germline, CDR1 is SGHRS and CDR2 is YFSETQ. In nucleotides, the CDR3 is TGCGCCAGCAACAAGGGGGATGGCTCCTACAATGAGCAGTTCTTC. Its translation: CASNKGDGSYNEQFF.

This clonotype occurred many times. This chain links TRBV20-1 with TRBJ1-2; D unclear. The CDR3 runs to 13 residues. Germline values: CDR1 DFQATT, CDR2 SNEGSKA (reference sequence). Trimming removed 6 bases at V and 4 bases at J, with 15 bases between. The CDR3 reads CSATQRTVYGYTF. DNA for the CDR3: TGCAGTGCCACACAGAGGACTGTCTATGGCTACACCTTC.

There are a few counts of this clonotype. The J gene is TRBJ2-3, the V gene TRBV5-1, with a possible D match to TRBD2 (5 bases). Trimming stripped 0 bases from V and 4 bases from J, with 18 bases between. The length of the CDR3 is 17 residues. Germline CDR1 reads SGHRS; CDR2 reads YFSETQ. In nucleotides, the CDR3 is TGCGCCAGCAGCTTGGGCCGTTGGGAGCAAAGACCAGATACGCAGTATTTT. Protein sequence: CASSLGRWEQRPDTQYF.

This clonotype was seen many times. The V and J genes are TRBV10-3 and TRBJ1-2; D is ambiguous. The V end was cut by 7 bases, the J end by 1 base, with 7 bases between. Germline V gene lookup returns CDR1 ENHRY and CDR2 SYGVKD. This CDR3 region has 12 residues. CDR3 nucleotides: TGTGCCATCACGCCGGATAACTATGGCTACACCTTC. It specifies CAITPDNYGYTF.

This clonotype was seen repeatedly, ten times or more. The rearrangement uses TRBV5-1 and TRBJ2-1, with 10 bases matching TRBD2. The trim removed 1 base at V and 8 bases at J, leaving 3 bases unmatched. CDR3 length: 14 residues. The germline V gene encodes CDR1 SGHRS and CDR2 YFSETQ. The CDR3 coding sequence is TGCGCCAGCAGCTTGAGGCTAGCGGGAGATGAGCAGTTCTTC. It is translated as CASSLRLAGDEQFF.

The V call is TRBV27, the J call TRBJ1-1; D call uncertain. Trimming removed 1 base at V and 10 bases at J, with 13 bases between. Germline CDR1 MNHEY, CDR2 SMNVEV (reference sequence). The CDR3 is 13 amino acids. Here the CDR3 reads CASSLFVGEGAFF. The CDR3 nucleotides are TGTGCCAGCAGTTTATTCGTCGGGGAGGGAGCTTTCTTT.

The chain links TRBV30 to TRBJ2-7; D not certain. CDR1 is GTSNPN, CDR2 SVGIG, per germline (reference sequence). Trimming left V 0 bases short and J 6 bases short, with 9 bases between. This CDR3 is built from 12 residues. The chain's CDR3 is CAWSVMTSEQYF. The DNA for the CDR3 is TGTGCCTGGAGTGTTATGACCAGCGAGCAGTACTTC.

This sequence joins TRBV12-3 or TRBV12-4 and TRBJ1-5; D gene unclear. The CDR3 loop spans 14 amino acids. V lost 5 bases and J lost 5, with 13 bases in between. Here the CDR3 reads CASSVCHLDQPQHF. The DNA of the CDR3 is TGTGCCAGCAGTGTGTGCCATCTCGATCAGCCCCAGCATTTT.

This clonotype was counted many times. V gene TRBV5-1 combines with J gene TRBJ2-1; 10 bases fit TRBD2. Germline V gene lookup returns CDR1 SGHRS and CDR2 YFSETQ. The CDR3 has 16 amino acids. Germline trimming cut 3 bases from V and 6 bases from J; bases unmatched to any gene: 9. CDR3 sequence (DNA): TGCGCCAGCAGCTCTCAATCTAGCGGGAGATTCAATGAGCAGTTCTTC. Translated: CASSSQSSGRFNEQFF.

This clonotype showed up many times. The rearrangement joins TRBV5-1 to TRBJ2-1; possibly TRBD1 for D (6 bases). The V end lost 2 bases, the J end lost 4 bases, and 13 bases lay between the germline ends. In germline, CDR1 is SGHRS, CDR2 YFSETQ. This CDR3 comprises 15 residues. The CDR3 DNA reads TGCGCCAGCAGCTTTGAGGGGACAAGTTACAATGAGCAGTTCTTC. Translated, it gives CASSFEGTSYNEQFF.

This clonotype appeared many times. J is TRBJ2-7 and V is TRBV27; possible D gene TRBD2, 5 bases. V lost 5 bases, J lost 6 bases, and 20 bases lay in between. The CDR3 extends over 15 amino acids. Germline V lookup: CDR1 MNHEY, CDR2 SMNVEV (reference sequence). CDR3 region: CASSPRLASLFEQYF. CDR3 DNA sequence: TGTGCCAGCAGTCCCCGCCTAGCTTCCCTATTCGAGCAGTACTTC.

This clonotype was seen many times. J is TRBJ2-4 and V is TRBV7-2, with 8 positions matching TRBD2. The CDR3 runs to 16 residues. In germline, CDR1 is SGHTA, CDR2 FQGNSA. The V gene end was trimmed by 4 bases and the J gene end by 0 bases; junction bases not matched to a gene: 5. The CDR3 nucleotides are TGTGCCAGCAGCTCTGGGGCGGGAGGAGCCAAAAACATTCAGTACTTC. Its protein is CASSSGAGGAKNIQYF. The whole variable domain, filled in from reference TRBV7-2 and TRBJ2-4, reads GAGVSQSPSNKVTEKGKDVELRCDPISGHTALYWYRQSLGQGLEFLIYFQGNSAPDKSGLPSDRFSAERTGGSVSTLTIQRTQQEDSAVYLCASSSGAGGAKNIQYFGAGTRLSVL.

At least ten counts were recorded for this clonotype. The chain carries TRBV4-1 and TRBJ2-5; 9 nucleotides line up with TRBD2. The junction had 9 bases not matched to a gene; V was cut back by 5 bases and J by 2 bases. The CDR3 spans 16 residues. CDR1 is MGHRA, CDR2 YSYEKL, per germline. CDR3 in amino acids: CASSTTSGASQETQYF. The CDR3 DNA sequence: TGCGCCAGCAGCACGACTAGCGGAGCCTCTCAAGAGACCCAGTACTTC.

This clonotype appeared many times. The CDR3 DNA reads TGCAGCGTTGAATCCCGGACTAGCGGGACCACAGATACGCAGTATTTT. Its translation is CSVESRTSGTTDTQYF. This chain joins TRBV29-1 and TRBJ2-3, with TRBD2 identical over 12 bases. Trimming removed 2 bases from V and 2 bases from J; junction bases left unmatched: 5. Germline CDR1 is SQVTM and CDR2 is ANQGSEA. The CDR3 totals 16 residues.

This clonotype was seen ten or more times. This sequence joins TRBV20-1 and TRBJ2-1; D is uncertain. The CDR3 contains 14 residues. Trimming stripped 6 bases from V and 0 bases from J, with 12 bases between. The germline V gene encodes CDR1 DFQATT and CDR2 SNEGSKA (reference sequence). The CDR3 reads CSAPGSSSYNEQFF. The DNA of the CDR3 is TGCAGTGCCCCCGGCAGCAGCTCCTACAATGAGCAGTTCTTC.

There are many counts of this clonotype. This chain connects TRBV9 to TRBJ2-7; 8 nucleotides match TRBD2. CDR3 length equals 16 residues. CDR1 SGDLS and CDR2 YYNGEE come from the germline V gene. The J segment lost 2 bases and the V segment lost 4 bases, leaving 11 bases of the junction unmatched. CDR3 coding DNA: TGTGCCAGCAGCCCCCGGTCTAGCGGGTCGACCTACGAGCAGTACTTC. Its translation is CASSPRSSGSTYEQYF. The full variable domain, in which reference TRBV9 and TRBJ2-7 provide the parts outside the CDR3, is DSGVTQTPKHLITATGQRVTLRCSPRSGDLSVYWYQQSLDQGLQFLIQYYNGEERAKGNILERFSAQQFPDLHSELNLSSLELGDSALYFCASSPRSSGSTYEQYFGPGTRLTVT.